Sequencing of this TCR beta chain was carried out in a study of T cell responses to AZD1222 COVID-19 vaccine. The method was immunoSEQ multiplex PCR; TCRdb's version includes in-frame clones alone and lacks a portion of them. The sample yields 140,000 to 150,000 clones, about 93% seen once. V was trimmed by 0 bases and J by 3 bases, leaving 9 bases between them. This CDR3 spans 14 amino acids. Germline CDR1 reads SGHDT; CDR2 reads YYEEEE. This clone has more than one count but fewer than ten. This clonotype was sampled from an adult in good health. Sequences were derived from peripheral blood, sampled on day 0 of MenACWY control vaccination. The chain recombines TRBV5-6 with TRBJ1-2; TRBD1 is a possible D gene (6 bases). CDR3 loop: CASSLVRGDYGYTF. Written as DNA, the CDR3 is TGTGCCAGCAGCTTGGTCAGGGGTGACTATGGCTACACCTTC.